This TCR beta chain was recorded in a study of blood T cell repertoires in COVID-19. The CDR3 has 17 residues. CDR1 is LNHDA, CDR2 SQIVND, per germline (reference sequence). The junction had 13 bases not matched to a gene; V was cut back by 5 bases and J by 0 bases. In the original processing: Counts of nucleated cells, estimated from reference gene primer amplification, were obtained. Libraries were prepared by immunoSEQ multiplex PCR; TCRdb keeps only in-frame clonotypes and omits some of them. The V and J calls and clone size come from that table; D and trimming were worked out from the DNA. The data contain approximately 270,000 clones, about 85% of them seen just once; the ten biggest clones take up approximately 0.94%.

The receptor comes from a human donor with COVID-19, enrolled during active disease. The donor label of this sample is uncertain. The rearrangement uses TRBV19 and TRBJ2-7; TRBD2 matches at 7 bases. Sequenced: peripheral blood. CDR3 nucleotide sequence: TGTGCCAGTAGTCCAAGGGCGAGCGGGGCGAGCTCCTACGAGCAGTACTTC. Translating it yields CASSPRASGASSYEQYF.